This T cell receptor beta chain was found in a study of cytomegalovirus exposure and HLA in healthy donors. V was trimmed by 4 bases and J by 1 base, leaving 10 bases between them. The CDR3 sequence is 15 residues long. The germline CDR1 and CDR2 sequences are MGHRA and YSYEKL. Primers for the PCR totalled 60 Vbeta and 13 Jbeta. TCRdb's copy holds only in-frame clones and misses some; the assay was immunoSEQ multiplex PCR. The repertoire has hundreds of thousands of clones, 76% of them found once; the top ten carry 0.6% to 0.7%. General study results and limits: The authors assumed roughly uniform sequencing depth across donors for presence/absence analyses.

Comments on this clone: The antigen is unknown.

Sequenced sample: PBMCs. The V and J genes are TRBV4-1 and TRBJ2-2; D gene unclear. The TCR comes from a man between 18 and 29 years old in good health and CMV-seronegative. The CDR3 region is CASSPEPGNTGELFF. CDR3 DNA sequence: TGCGCCAGCAGCCCCGAACCGGGGAACACCGGGGAGCTGTTTTTT.